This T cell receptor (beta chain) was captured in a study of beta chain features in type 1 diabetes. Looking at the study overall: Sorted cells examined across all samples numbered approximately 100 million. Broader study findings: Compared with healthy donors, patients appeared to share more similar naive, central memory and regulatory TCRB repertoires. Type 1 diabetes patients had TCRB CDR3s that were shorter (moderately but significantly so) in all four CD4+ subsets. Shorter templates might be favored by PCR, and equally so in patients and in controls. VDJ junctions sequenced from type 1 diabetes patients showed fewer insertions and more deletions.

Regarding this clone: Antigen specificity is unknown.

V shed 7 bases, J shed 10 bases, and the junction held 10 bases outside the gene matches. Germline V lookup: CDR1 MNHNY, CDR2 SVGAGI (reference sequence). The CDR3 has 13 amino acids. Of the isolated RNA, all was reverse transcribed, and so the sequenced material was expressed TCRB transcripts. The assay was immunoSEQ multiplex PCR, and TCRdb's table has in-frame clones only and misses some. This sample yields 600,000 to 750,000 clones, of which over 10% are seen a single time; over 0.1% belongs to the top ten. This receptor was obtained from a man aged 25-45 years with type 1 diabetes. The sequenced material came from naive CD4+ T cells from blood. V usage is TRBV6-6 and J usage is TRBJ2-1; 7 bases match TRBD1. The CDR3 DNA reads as TGTGCCAGCAACCTACCCAGGGACAGCGAGCAGTTCTTC. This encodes CASNLPRDSEQFF.